This TCR beta chain appears in the sequencing data of a study of cytomegalovirus exposure and HLA in healthy donors. Study outcomes and limitations: Associated with cytomegalovirus, according to the listing, were some 180 TCR beta chains. Most of the CMV-associated TCR beta chains (in a later analysis) appeared to be HLA-restricted. A later analysis reportedly found fewer N-insertions in an Asian-associated ancestry cluster than the approximately 670-donor mean.

Germline values: CDR1 MNHEY, CDR2 SVGAGI. This CDR3 has 14 amino acids. Worth noting for this clone: Its matching antigen is unknown. An end of the junction does not agree with germline; a read error may underlie this. Other DNA sequences in the same sample also yield this CDR3.

PCR involved 60 Vbeta and 13 Jbeta primers. Data came from immunoSEQ multiplex PCR; TCRdb stores just in-frame clones and leaves some out. The sample records approximately 190,000 clones, approximately 80% being singletons. Nominally healthy donors were sampled, though unrecorded immune exposures were likely. Sample: PBMCs. This sequence was found in a man aged 35-49 years in good health and CMV-seropositive. V usage is TRBV6-5 and J usage is TRBJ1-1; 9 nucleotides agree with TRBD1. Here the CDR3 DNA reads TGTGCCAGTAGTTCACAGGGGGCGCGGACTGAGGCTTTCTTT. Protein sequence: CASSSQGARTEAFF.